Presented here are 27 T cell receptor beta chains from one specimen sequenced in a study of blood T cells in healthy people across ages. A second PCR of 7 to 11 cycles used a sample-barcoded 5' primer and a J-beta primer mix. One entry per CDR3 protein, called by TCRdb with MiXCR from the 5' RACE reads. The sample consists of about 720,000 distinct CDR3 sequences, approximately 25% of them appearing once. These data also featured in a second study, about T cells of mothers and their children.

Sample: blood. These receptors were taken from a boy aged 5-17 years in good health.

This chain uses TRBV29-1 with TRBJ2-5, with 8 bases lining up with TRBD2. The V and J ends lost 7 bases and 4 bases, in that order; junction bases with no gene match: 11. Germline CDR1 is SQVTM and CDR2 is ANQGSEA. The CDR3 runs to 14 residues. The CDR3 sequence: CSGHLAGSRETQYF. The CDR3 nucleotides read TGCAGCGGACACTTAGCGGGGAGCCGAGAGACCCAGTACTTC. Using reference TRBV29-1 and TRBJ2-5 for the parts outside the CDR3, the full variable domain is SAVISQKPSRDICQRGTSLTIQCQVDSQVTMMFWYRQQPGQSLTLIATANQGSEATYESGFVIDKFPISRPNLTFSTLTVSNMSPEDSSIYLCSGHLAGSRETQYFGPGTRLLVL.

Only a few counts were recorded for this clonotype. One end of the junction is discordant with germline, which a read error may explain. The rearrangement uses TRBV4-2 and TRBJ2-7; the match to TRBD1 covers 10 bases. Germline values: CDR1 LGHNA, CDR2 YNFKEQ. CDR3 length equals 17 residues. The CDR3 spells CASSQDILGTGVYEQHF. CDR3 coding DNA: TGTGCCAGCAGCCAAGATATTTTAGGGACAGGGGTCTACGAGCAGCACTTC.

Of note for this clonotype: The germline gene is not matched at one end of the junction; a read error may be the cause. The chain uses TRBV3-1 and TRBJ2-4; a possible D gene is TRBD1 (6 bases). The CDR3 extends over 14 amino acids. Germline CDR1 and CDR2: LGHDT and YNNKEL (reference sequence). The CDR3 region is CAGSQVTGENIQYF. The CDR3 DNA reads as TGTGCCGGCAGCCAAGTGACAGGAGAAAACATTCAGTACTTC.

This clonotype has more than one count but fewer than ten. V and J are TRBV27 and TRBJ2-7, with 8 bases matching TRBD1. The CDR3 spans 16 residues. J lost 3 bases, V lost 5 bases, and 12 bases had no gene match. Germline loops: CDR1 MNHEY, CDR2 SMNVEV (reference sequence). The CDR3 sequence is CASSTRLDRARYEQYF. DNA of the CDR3: TGTGCCAGCAGTACACGATTGGACAGGGCACGCTACGAGCAGTACTTC.

The chain employs TRBV9 and TRBJ2-7; 7 nucleotides line up with TRBD1. The CDR3 runs 13 residues. The junction had 5 bases not matched to a gene; V was cut back by 2 bases and J by 6 bases. Germline lookup yields CDR1 SGDLS and CDR2 YYNGEE. For the CDR3, the DNA is TGTGCCAGCAGCGTCCTCTCAGGGGGCGAGCAGTACTTC. This codes for CASSVLSGGEQYF.

As regards this clonotype: Given the absence of the conserved phenylalanine or tryptophan at the CDR3 end, a read error is likely. The chain combines TRBV7-3 with TRBJ1-1, with D uncertain. The CDR3 runs to 14 residues. The V and J ends lost 1 base and 4 bases respectively, with 10 bases between them. Germline CDR1 SGHTA, CDR2 FQGTGA. The CDR3 DNA reads as TGTGCCAGCAGCTTAAGGGGAAGCCGCACTGAAGCTTTCCTT. Residues: CASSLRGSRTEAFL.

The chain employs TRBV20-1 and TRBJ2-1, with TRBD2 matching 14 bases. The CDR3 sequence is 17 residues long. V lost 5 bases to trimming and J lost 8 bases; unmatched junction nucleotides: 14. Germline CDR1 DFQATT, CDR2 SNEGSKA (reference sequence). This CDR3 reads CSASPDWTSGGMDEQFF. CDR3 nucleotide sequence: TGCAGTGCTTCCCCAGACTGGACTAGCGGGGGGATGGATGAGCAGTTCTTC.

The V call is TRBV18, the J call TRBJ1-2; a possible D gene is TRBD1 (6 bases). V shed 1 base and J shed 3 bases, with 9 bases lying between them. This CDR3 spans 14 amino acids. Per germline, CDR1 KGHSH and CDR2 LQKENI. CDR3 nucleotides: TGTGCCAGCTCACCACGGGACAACCACTATGGCTACACCTTC. Protein product: CASSPRDNHYGYTF.

The chain employs TRBV5-5 and TRBJ2-2, with 9 bases identical to TRBD1. Germline values: CDR1 SGHKS, CDR2 YYEKEE (reference sequence). J gave up 5 bases and V 6 bases, and 8 bases lay outside the gene matches. CDR3 length: 15 amino acids. CDR3 amino acids: CASNLGQGLTGELFF. CDR3 DNA sequence: TGTGCCAGCAACCTGGGACAGGGTTTGACCGGGGAGCTGTTTTTT.

The V call is TRBV5-1, the J call TRBJ1-2; TRBD1 aligns across 8 bases. The CDR3 is 12 residues long. In germline, CDR1 is SGHRS, CDR2 YFSETQ. The trim removed 8 bases at V and 6 bases at J, leaving 6 bases unmatched. CDR3 DNA sequence: TGCGCCAGTCGGACAGGGCAACATGGCTACACCTTC. It codes for CASRTGQHGYTF.

This clonotype appeared a few times. The rearrangement joins TRBV7-6 to TRBJ2-1, with TRBD2 matching 11 bases. CDR3 length equals 14 residues. J was trimmed by 15 bases and V by 5 bases; bases with no gene match: 12. The germline V gene has CDR1 SGHVS and CDR2 FNYEAQ. In DNA, the CDR3 is TGTGCCAGCAGCCGGGGGGCCACTAGCGGGAGTTCGTTCTTC. It codes for CASSRGATSGSSFF.

Written as DNA, the CDR3 is TGTGCCAGCAGCACCAGGGACGGGGACCCGGATACGCAGTATTTT. Residues: CASSTRDGDPDTQYF. This rearrangement joins TRBV11-2 to TRBJ2-3; D possibly matches TRBD1 or TRBD2 (5 bases each). This CDR3 is built from 15 residues. Trimming cost V 5 bases and J 6 bases, with 18 bases left between them. Germline lookup yields CDR1 SGHAT and CDR2 FQNNGV.

This clonotype showed up many times. This sequence joins TRBV29-1 and TRBJ2-7, with D possibly being TRBD1 or TRBD2 (6 bases each). Deletions cut 5 bases from V and 1 base from J, with 12 bases between. This CDR3 has 13 residues. Looked up from germline, CDR1 is SQVTM and CDR2 is ANQGSEA. CDR3 sequence (DNA): TGCAGCGTTCGTTTAGGGGGGTCCTACGAGCAGTACTTC. It translates to CSVRLGGSYEQYF.

Comments on this clonotype: A junction end diverges from the germline sequence, so it may reflect a read error. The V gene is TRBV20-1, the J gene TRBJ2-3; D is unresolved. CDR3 length: 13 residues. Germline CDR1 DFQATT, CDR2 SNEGSKA (reference sequence). The DNA of the CDR3 is TGCAGTGCTAGAGCGGACCCCACAGATACGCAGAATTTT. Amino acid sequence: CSARADPTDTQNF.

The V and J genes are TRBV7-2 and TRBJ2-5; TRBD1 matches at 7 bases. The CDR3 runs 16 residues. The ends lost 2 bases at V and 0 bases at J; junction bases unmatched: 6. CDR1 is SGHTA and CDR2 is FQGNSA in the germline V gene. The CDR3: CTSSLLGGGYQETQYF. In DNA, the CDR3 is TGTACCAGCAGCTTACTAGGGGGCGGGTACCAAGAGACCCAGTACTTC.

The chain is built from TRBV5-8 and TRBJ2-5, with D unclear. The CDR3 length is 15 residues. V was pared by 3 bases and J by 2 bases, with 14 bases between. Per germline, CDR1 SGHTS and CDR2 YDEGEE. The DNA for the CDR3 is TGTGCCAGCAGCTCCAGTATGGCAGTACAAGAGACCCAGTACTTC. This encodes CASSSSMAVQETQYF.

The J gene is TRBJ2-7, the V gene TRBV6-6, with D possibly TRBD2 on 6 matching bases. The CDR3 has 14 amino acids. Germline V gives CDR1 MNHNY, CDR2 SVGAGI (reference sequence). Trimming removed 6 bases at V and 3 bases at J, with 15 bases between. In DNA form, the CDR3 reads TGTGCCAGCAGACACCGGGACTCACTCTACGAGCAGTACTTC. Translation gives CASRHRDSLYEQYF.

A few counts support this clonotype. The chain employs TRBV6-1 and TRBJ2-5, with 9 bases that match TRBD2. The DNA end lines up better with TRBJ2-1; the J call may be wrong. Germline loops: CDR1 MNHNS, CDR2 SASEGT. This CDR3 is built from 13 residues. DNA of the CDR3: TGTGCCAGCCCACCTCAAGCGGGAGGTGAGCAGTTCTTC. Translating gives CASPPQAGGEQFF.

This clonotype was counted a few times. The V and J genes are TRBV4-3 and TRBJ2-3, with TRBD2 matching over 9 bases. The CDR3 length is 16 residues. Germline assignment: CDR1 LGHNA and CDR2 YSLEER. Trimming at V came to 0 bases and at J to 6 bases, leaving 7 bases not matched to a gene. The CDR3 region is CASSQDGAGGTDTQYF. In DNA, the CDR3 is TGCGCCAGCAGCCAAGATGGGGCGGGAGGGACTGATACGCAGTATTTT.

V is TRBV20-1 and J is TRBJ1-1; no firm D call. The CDR3 has 12 residues. The V gene's germline CDR1 is DFQATT and CDR2 SNEGSKA (reference sequence). V was cut by 7 bases and J by 5 bases, with 14 bases left in between. The CDR3 is CSELQIGTEAFF. The CDR3 bases are TGCAGTGAATTACAGATAGGGACTGAAGCTTTCTTT.

Regarding this clonotype: A junction boundary mismatches the germline segment, possibly from a read error. Written as DNA, the CDR3 is TGTGCCGGCAGTTCATTAGGGAGGGCCTACAATGAGCAGTTCTTC. Protein product: CAGSSLGRAYNEQFF. This chain connects TRBV6-2 or TRBV6-3 to TRBJ2-1, with 7 bases that match TRBD2. CDR3 length: 15 residues. CDR1 is MNHEY and CDR2 is SVGEGT in the germline V gene.

This clonotype was seen only a few times. Relative to the germline gene, one junction end is altered; a read error may explain this. V usage is TRBV20-1 and J usage is TRBJ1-5; D not certain. The CDR3 runs 10 residues. The V gene's germline CDR1 is DFQATT and CDR2 SNEGSKA (reference sequence). The CDR3 spells CSASDQPQHF. CDR3 sequence (DNA): TGCAGTGCTAGCGATCAGCCCCAGCATTTT.

This rearrangement joins TRBV5-5 to TRBJ2-4; TRBD1 matches at 7 bases. In germline, CDR1 is SGHKS, CDR2 YYEKEE (reference sequence). The CDR3 has 16 amino acids. Germline trimming cut 8 bases from V and 1 base from J; bases unmatched to any gene: 12. The CDR3 region has the DNA TGTGCCAGTCTGCTAGGGGGCCCCTTCGCCAAAAACATTCAGTACTTC. This translates into CASLLGGPFAKNIQYF.

This chain joins TRBV4-3 and TRBJ2-6; D is uncertain. The V end was cut by 4 bases, the J end by 0 bases, with 7 bases between. From germline, CDR1 is LGHNA and CDR2 YSLEER. This CDR3 has 15 residues. CDR3 coding DNA: TGCGCCAGCAGCCCCTCCCCCTCTGGGGCCAACGTCCTGACTTTC. Its protein product is CASSPSPSGANVLTF.

V and J are TRBV6-2 or TRBV6-3 and TRBJ2-3; D call uncertain. The DNA matches TRBJ2-1 better at its end, which makes the J call doubtful. The CDR3 totals 13 residues. From germline, CDR1 is MNHEY and CDR2 SVGEGT. CDR3 nucleotide sequence: TGTGCCAGCAGTTACGGTGCGGATATTGAGCAGTTCTTC. This gives the protein CASSYGADIEQFF.

The chain has TRBV20-1 and TRBJ2-7; 7 nucleotides align to TRBD2. Germline V gene data show CDR1 as DFQATT and CDR2 as SNEGSKA (reference sequence). The trim removed 5 bases at V and 0 bases at J, leaving 7 bases unmatched. The CDR3 is 14 residues long. CDR3 residues: CSASASGDSYEQYF. The CDR3 bases are TGCAGTGCTTCTGCCAGCGGGGACTCCTACGAGCAGTACTTC.

The rearrangement joins TRBV29-1 to TRBJ2-1, with 9 positions matching TRBD2. Trimming at V came to 4 bases and at J to 0 bases, leaving 4 bases not matched to a gene. Germline V gene lookup returns CDR1 SQVTM and CDR2 ANQGSEA. The CDR3 has 15 residues. The CDR3 sequence: CSVGGSGSSYNEQFF. DNA for the CDR3: TGCAGCGTTGGTGGTAGCGGGAGCTCCTACAATGAGCAGTTCTTC.